The 32 T cell receptor beta chains reported below all come from one sample, sequenced in a study of blood T cell repertoires in COVID-19. Some clones are missing from TCRdb's copy, which holds only in-frame ones; the method was immunoSEQ multiplex PCR. The sample holds roughly 60,000 clones, 75% to 95% seen once. The sequenced sample was peripheral blood. The receptors shown here come from a woman of 80 years or more with active COVID-19.

The V call is TRBV28, the J call TRBJ1-4, with 8 bases identical to TRBD1. The CDR3 extends over 14 amino acids. Germline V gives CDR1 MDHEN, CDR2 SYDVKM. V shed 5 bases and J 4 bases; nucleotides not matched to a gene: 3. The CDR3 here is CASSLGQVNEKLFF. The CDR3 bases are TGTGCCAGCAGTCTGGGACAGGTTAATGAAAAACTGTTTTTT.

The V and J genes are TRBV10-3 and TRBJ1-6; 10 bases line up with TRBD1. The germline CDR1 and CDR2 sequences are ENHRY and SYGVKD. This CDR3 region has 13 residues. J was trimmed by 10 bases and V by 10 bases; bases with no gene match: 7. CDR3 region: CATETGGGSPLHF. DNA for the CDR3: TGTGCCACCGAGACAGGGGGCGGATCACCCCTCCACTTT.

This clone was seen only a few times. The chain uses TRBV6-5 and TRBJ2-3; 8 positions agree with TRBD2. CDR3 size: 15 residues. In germline, CDR1 is MNHEY, CDR2 SVGAGI. With V trimmed by 7 bases and J by 6 bases, 12 bases remained unmatched. The CDR3 loop reads CASTRSRGGADTQYF. CDR3 bases: TGTGCCAGCACCCGGAGCCGGGGGGGCGCGGATACGCAGTATTTT.

This clone is a singleton in its sample. The J gene is TRBJ2-3, the V gene TRBV10-3; 12 positions match TRBD1. Germline V gene data show CDR1 as ENHRY and CDR2 as SYGVKD. The CDR3 runs to 15 residues. Trimming cost V 6 bases and J 3 bases; bases outside gene matches: 4. This chain's CDR3 is CAISPGQGATDTQYF. CDR3 nucleotide sequence: TGTGCCATCAGCCCGGGACAGGGGGCGACAGATACGCAGTATTTT.

The gene calls are TRBV6-2 or TRBV6-3 and TRBJ2-3; a possible D gene is TRBD1 (6 bases). The CDR3 contains 17 residues. V lost 0 bases and J 6 bases, leaving 19 bases between the germline ends. Germline V CDR1 and CDR2: MNHEY, SVGEGT. In DNA, the CDR3 is TGTGCCAGCAGTTACTCGCCGGGACATAACATCGCGGATACGCAGTATTTT. This translates into CASSYSPGHNIADTQYF.

This clone was seen a single time. The chain links TRBV19 to TRBJ2-6; D possibly corresponds to TRBD2 (6 bases). Germline V gene data show CDR1 as LNHDA and CDR2 as SQIVND (reference sequence). With 6 bases removed from V and 4 bases from J, the gap between germline ends came to 25 bases. This CDR3 contains 19 residues. The CDR3 spells CASRRRGGPTTLGANVLTF. In nucleotides, the CDR3 is TGTGCCAGTAGAAGGAGGGGCGGCCCGACAACTTTAGGGGCCAACGTCCTGACTTTC.

The chain couples TRBV3-1 (or the pseudogene TRBV3-2) to TRBJ2-5, with a tentative D call TRBD2 (6 bases). Trimming removed 1 base at V and 5 bases at J, with 11 bases between. The CDR3 totals 14 residues. CDR1 is LGHDT, CDR2 YNNKEL, per germline (reference sequence). The CDR3 region is CASSQGTSMETQYF. Written as DNA, the CDR3 is TGTGCCAGCAGCCAAGGTACTAGCATGGAGACCCAGTACTTC.

The gene calls are TRBV7-2 and TRBJ2-1; unclear D gene. The germline gives CDR1 SGHTA, CDR2 FQGNSA. Trimming removed 1 base from V and 0 bases from J, with 13 bases in between. The CDR3 is 17 amino acids. As DNA, the CDR3 is TGTGCCAGCAGCTTAGTCGGTGCAGGCGCCTCCTACAATGAGCAGTTCTTC. Translation: CASSLVGAGASYNEQFF.

This rearrangement joins TRBV10-1 to TRBJ2-1, with TRBD1 matching 7 bases. The V and J ends lost 8 bases and 4 bases, in that order; junction bases with no gene match: 11. In germline, CDR1 is WNHNN, CDR2 SYGVQD (reference sequence). This CDR3 is 15 amino acids long. The CDR3: CASGDRQGLYNEQFF. CDR3 nucleotides: TGCGCCAGCGGGGACCGACAGGGTCTATACAATGAGCAGTTCTTC.

This clone was seen only once. The chain is built from TRBV7-2 and TRBJ1-2; D ambiguous. This CDR3 contains 15 residues. V was pared by 0 bases and J by 4 bases, with 12 bases between. Germline CDR1 is SGHTA and CDR2 is FQGNSA. The CDR3 spells CASSLAEGGTYGYTF. CDR3 DNA: TGTGCCAGCAGCTTAGCGGAGGGAGGTACCTATGGCTACACCTTC.

This clone was detected only once. The V gene is TRBV6-5, the J gene TRBJ2-2; TRBD1 matches at 8 bases. J gave up 1 base and V 8 bases, and 0 bases lay outside the gene matches. The germline V gene has CDR1 MNHEY and CDR2 SVGAGI. The CDR3 is made up of 13 amino acids. CDR3 in amino acids: CASGTGNTGELFF. CDR3 coding DNA: TGTGCCAGCGGGACAGGGAACACCGGGGAGCTGTTTTTT.

This clone was seen a single time. The rearrangement uses TRBV5-1 and TRBJ1-1, with 8 bases fitting TRBD1. J was trimmed by 6 bases and V by 4 bases; bases with no gene match: 2. CDR1 is SGHRS, CDR2 YFSETQ, per germline. The length of the CDR3 is 12 residues. The DNA of the CDR3 is TGCGCCAGCAGCACAGGGGGGGCTGAAGCTTTCTTT. Amino acid sequence: CASSTGGAEAFF.

The chain recombines TRBV3-1 (or the pseudogene TRBV3-2) with TRBJ1-1; maybe TRBD1 (5 bases). CDR1 is LGHDT and CDR2 is YNNKEL in the germline V gene (reference sequence). V was trimmed by 0 bases and J by 5 bases, leaving 13 bases between them. CDR3 size: 15 residues. CDR3 coding DNA: TGTGCCAGCAGCCAAGATGGGGGGGGAGGTACTGAAGCTTTCTTT. It translates to CASSQDGGGGTEAFF.

A few counts support this clone. This sequence joins TRBV3-1 (or the pseudogene TRBV3-2) and TRBJ1-1; tentatively, D is TRBD1 (5 bases). The CDR3 has 13 residues. Trimming removed 3 bases from V and 4 bases from J, with 9 bases in between. Germline V gene sequence: CDR1 LGHDT, CDR2 YNNKEL (reference sequence). The CDR3 DNA reads as TGTGCCAGCAGCCAGGGAGGGGTCACTGAAGCTTTCTTT. Its protein product is CASSQGGVTEAFF.

This clone was seen a few times. V is TRBV10-3 and J is TRBJ1-1; perhaps TRBD1 as D (6 bases). The V gene lost 5 bases and the J gene lost 1 base, with 8 bases spanning the gap. The CDR3 covers 13 residues. Germline values: CDR1 ENHRY, CDR2 SYGVKD. In DNA, the CDR3 is TGTGCCATCAGTTGGACAGCGAACACTGAAGCTTTCTTT. The encoded protein is CAISWTANTEAFF.

The rearrangement links TRBV12-3 or TRBV12-4 to TRBJ1-2; D remains ambiguous. Trimming stripped 5 bases from V and 5 bases from J, with 12 bases between. The CDR3 covers 13 residues. CDR3 region: CASSPPGGYGYTF. The CDR3 region has the DNA TGTGCCAGCAGTCCCCCGGGAGGGTATGGCTACACCTTC.

The chain links TRBV7-8 to TRBJ2-1; TRBD2 matches 9 bases. The germline V gene encodes CDR1 SGHVS and CDR2 FQNEAQ. There are 17 residues in the CDR3. The V and J ends lost 1 base and 7 bases, in that order; junction bases with no gene match: 11. The CDR3 nucleotides read TGTGCCAGCAGCTTAGACATAGCGGGAGCTCGTAGGAATGAGCAGTTCTTC. Protein sequence: CASSLDIAGARRNEQFF.

This chain connects TRBV15 to TRBJ2-3, with 9 nucleotides matching TRBD2. The CDR3 sequence is 19 residues long. Germline assignment: CDR1 LNHNV and CDR2 YYDKDF (reference sequence). V lost 0 bases, J lost 0 bases, and 10 bases stayed unmatched. The chain's CDR3 is CATSREEGLAGTSTDTQYF. For the CDR3, the DNA is TGTGCCACCAGCAGAGAAGAAGGCCTAGCGGGAACCAGCACAGATACGCAGTATTTT.

The chain joins TRBV28 to TRBJ2-7; 10 bases fit TRBD2. The CDR3 contains 15 residues. CDR1 MDHEN and CDR2 SYDVKM come from the germline V gene. V lost 2 bases, J lost 2 bases, and 3 bases stayed unmatched. The CDR3 protein is CASSLLAGDAYEQYF. For the CDR3, the DNA is TGTGCCAGCAGTTTACTAGCGGGAGACGCCTACGAGCAGTACTTC. Using reference TRBV28 and TRBJ2-7 for the parts outside the CDR3, the full variable domain is DVKVTQSSRYLVKRTGEKVFLECVQDMDHENMFWYRQDPGLGLRLIYFSYDVKMKEKGDIPEGYSVSREKKERFSLILESASTNQTSMYLCASSLLAGDAYEQYFGPGTRLTVT.

The chain links TRBV5-1 to TRBJ2-5; 7 nucleotides align to TRBD1. Trimming took 5 bases from V and 0 from J; bases not matched to a gene: 4. CDR1 is SGHRS and CDR2 is YFSETQ in the germline V gene. This CDR3 spans 14 amino acids. The CDR3 here is CASRDREYQETQYF. In DNA, the CDR3 is TGCGCCAGCAGAGACAGGGAGTACCAAGAGACCCAGTACTTC.

The chain combines TRBV5-5 with TRBJ1-1, with 9 bases aligning to TRBD1. Germline CDR1 is SGHKS and CDR2 is YYEKEE (reference sequence). This CDR3 is built from 12 residues. V was clipped by 3 bases and J by 8 bases; unmatched bases: 2. The CDR3 is CASSWTGEEAFF. For the CDR3, the DNA is TGTGCCAGCAGCTGGACAGGGGAAGAAGCTTTCTTT.

The chain joins TRBV7-8 to TRBJ1-2; D remains ambiguous. CDR1 SGHVS and CDR2 FQNEAQ come from the germline V gene. Trimming cost V 0 bases and J 0 bases, with 14 bases left between them. This CDR3 is 17 amino acids long. CDR3 protein: CASSLAEVLGANYGYTF. Written as DNA, the CDR3 is TGTGCCAGCAGCTTAGCGGAAGTACTGGGAGCTAACTATGGCTACACCTTC.

This chain uses TRBV6-5 with TRBJ2-5, with 14 bases matching TRBD2. CDR3 length: 16 amino acids. Trimming at V came to 0 bases and at J to 4 bases, leaving 1 base not matched to a gene. The V gene's germline CDR1 is MNHEY and CDR2 SVGAGI. This CDR3 is CASSYSTSGGVETQYF. The CDR3 DNA follows: TGTGCCAGCAGTTACTCGACTAGCGGGGGGGTAGAGACCCAGTACTTC.

Here the CDR3 DNA reads TGTGCCAGCAGCCAGGGACAGTGGGGGGTAAAACTGTTTTTT. It specifies CASSQGQWGVKLFF. The rearrangement uses TRBV3-1 (or the pseudogene TRBV3-2) and TRBJ1-4; 7 positions match TRBD1. This CDR3 contains 14 residues. The ends lost 3 bases at V and 10 bases at J; junction bases unmatched: 8. Germline CDR1 reads LGHDT; CDR2 reads YNNKEL (reference sequence).

The chain combines TRBV5-1 with TRBJ2-1; a weak D match, TRBD1 (6 bases). The V and J ends lost 4 bases and 6 bases respectively, with 17 bases between them. Looked up from germline, CDR1 is SGHRS and CDR2 is YFSETQ. CDR3 length equals 15 residues. CDR3 sequence: CASSLDVQGGNEQFF. The CDR3 nucleotides read TGCGCCAGCAGCCTGGACGTACAGGGTGGCAATGAGCAGTTCTTC.

This sequence joins TRBV14 and TRBJ2-1, with a tentative D call TRBD2 (6 bases). The V and J ends lost 4 bases and 14 bases respectively, with 18 bases between them. The CDR3 totals 13 residues. Germline lookup yields CDR1 SGHDN and CDR2 FVKESK. The CDR3 nucleotides read TGTGCCAGCAGCCCCCTGGAGGGATCCCGTAAGTTCTTC. It is translated as CASSPLEGSRKFF.

The V gene is TRBV5-4, the J gene TRBJ1-3; D is perhaps TRBD1 (5 bases). This CDR3 has 14 amino acids. V lost 3 bases, J lost 0 bases, and 7 bases lay in between. Germline CDR1 and CDR2: SGHNT and YYREEE (reference sequence). The CDR3 nucleotides are TGTGCCAGCAGCTCCGACAGCTCTGGAAACACCATATATTTT. It is translated as CASSSDSSGNTIYF.

This clone was observed once. The chain is built from TRBV6-1 and TRBJ2-4; no clear D gene. Germline V gives CDR1 MNHNS, CDR2 SASEGT. The CDR3 runs 14 residues. The germline V and J ends were trimmed by 1 base and 6 bases, with 10 bases remaining between them. The CDR3 sequence is CASSEGLYRNIQYF. The DNA for the CDR3 is TGTGCCAGCAGTGAAGGACTTTACCGAAACATTCAGTACTTC.

The chain links TRBV6-5 to TRBJ2-3, with D tentatively TRBD1 (6 bases). V lost 8 bases, J lost 5 bases, and 14 bases lay in between. This CDR3 is 13 amino acids long. Germline V lookup: CDR1 MNHEY, CDR2 SVGAGI. This CDR3 is CASGYRDQDTQYF. The CDR3 DNA reads TGTGCCAGCGGGTACAGGGACCAAGATACGCAGTATTTT.

This chain connects TRBV24-1 to TRBJ2-7; 14 nucleotides align to TRBD2. The CDR3 covers 15 residues. The J segment lost 7 bases and the V segment lost 3 bases, leaving 4 bases of the junction unmatched. Germline CDR1 reads KGHDR; CDR2 reads SFDVKD. CDR3 sequence: CATSDTTSGRGEQYF. CDR3 DNA: TGTGCCACCAGTGATACGACTAGCGGGAGGGGTGAGCAGTACTTC.

The chain uses TRBV10-3 and TRBJ2-7, with 8 bases fitting TRBD1. The CDR3 has 13 residues. J lost 0 bases, V lost 8 bases, and 3 bases had no gene match. Germline V CDR1 and CDR2: ENHRY, SYGVKD. Here the CDR3 DNA reads TGTGCCATCGGGACAGGAAGCTCCTACGAGCAGTACGTC. This encodes CAIGTGSSYEQYV.

This clone was seen a handful of times. The chain recombines TRBV5-1 with TRBJ2-3; D remains unclear. Trimming cost V 0 bases and J 2 bases, with 10 bases left between them. This CDR3 has 15 residues. CDR1 is SGHRS and CDR2 is YFSETQ in the germline V gene. CDR3 protein: CASSLDSVATDTQYF. The CDR3 nucleotides read TGCGCCAGCAGCTTGGATTCGGTCGCCACAGATACGCAGTATTTT.